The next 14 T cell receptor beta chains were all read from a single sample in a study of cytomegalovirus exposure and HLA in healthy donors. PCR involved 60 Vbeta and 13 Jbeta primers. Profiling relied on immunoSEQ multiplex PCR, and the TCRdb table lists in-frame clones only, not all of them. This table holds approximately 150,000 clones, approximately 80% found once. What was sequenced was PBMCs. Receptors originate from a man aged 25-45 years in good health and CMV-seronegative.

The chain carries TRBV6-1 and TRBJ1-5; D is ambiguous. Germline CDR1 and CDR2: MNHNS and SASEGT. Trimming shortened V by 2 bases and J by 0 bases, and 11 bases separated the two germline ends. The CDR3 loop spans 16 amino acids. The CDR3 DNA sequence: TGTGCCAGCAGTGAATATACTCAAAATAGCAATCAGCCCCAGCATTTT. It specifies CASSEYTQNSNQPQHF.

The CDR3: CASSPPGQGSSYEQYF. In DNA form, the CDR3 reads TGTGCCAGCAGCCCTCCGGGACAGGGTAGCTCCTACGAGCAGTACTTC. The V call is TRBV7-8, the J call TRBJ2-7; 9 bases map to TRBD1. J was trimmed by 0 bases and V by 5 bases; bases with no gene match: 8. The germline V gene has CDR1 SGHVS and CDR2 FQNEAQ. CDR3 size: 16 residues.

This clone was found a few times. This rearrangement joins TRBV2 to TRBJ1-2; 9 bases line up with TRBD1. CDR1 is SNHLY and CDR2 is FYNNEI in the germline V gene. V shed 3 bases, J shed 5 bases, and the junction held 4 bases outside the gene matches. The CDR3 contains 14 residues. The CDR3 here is CASSEAGTGYGYTF. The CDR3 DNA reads TGTGCCAGCAGTGAGGCCGGGACAGGGTATGGCTACACCTTC.

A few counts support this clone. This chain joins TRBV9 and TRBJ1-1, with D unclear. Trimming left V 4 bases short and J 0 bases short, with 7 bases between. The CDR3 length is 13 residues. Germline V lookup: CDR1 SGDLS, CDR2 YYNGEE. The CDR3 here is CASSHTMNTEAFF. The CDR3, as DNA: TGTGCCAGCAGCCACACAATGAACACTGAAGCTTTCTTT.

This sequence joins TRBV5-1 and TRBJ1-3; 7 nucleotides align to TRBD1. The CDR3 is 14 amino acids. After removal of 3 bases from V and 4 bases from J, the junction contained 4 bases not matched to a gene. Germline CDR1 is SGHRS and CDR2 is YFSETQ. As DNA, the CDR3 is TGCGCCAGCAGCTCTCGGACAGGAGGAAACACCATATATTTT. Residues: CASSSRTGGNTIYF.

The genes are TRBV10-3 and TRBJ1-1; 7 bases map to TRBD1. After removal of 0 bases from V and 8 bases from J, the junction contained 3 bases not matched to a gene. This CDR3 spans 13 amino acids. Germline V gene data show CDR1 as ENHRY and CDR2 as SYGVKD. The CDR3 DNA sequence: TGTGCCATCAGTGAGTCGATGGGACAGGAAGCTTTCTTT. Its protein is CAISESMGQEAFF.

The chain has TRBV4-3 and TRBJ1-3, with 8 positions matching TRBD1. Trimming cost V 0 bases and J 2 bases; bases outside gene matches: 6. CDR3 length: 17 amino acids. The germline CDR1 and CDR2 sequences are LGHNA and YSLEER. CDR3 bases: TGCGCCAGCAGCCAAGACGAGGACAGGGAGGCTGGAAACACCATATATTTT. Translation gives CASSQDEDREAGNTIYF.

The CDR3 region is CASCDRIQETQYF. The CDR3 coding sequence is TGTGCCAGCTGTGACAGGATACAAGAGACCCAGTACTTC. J is TRBJ2-5 and V is TRBV5-4; TRBD1 is a possible D gene (6 bases). V lost 7 bases, J lost 2 bases, and 12 bases lay in between. Germline V CDR1 and CDR2: SGHNT, YYREEE (reference sequence). CDR3 length: 13 residues.

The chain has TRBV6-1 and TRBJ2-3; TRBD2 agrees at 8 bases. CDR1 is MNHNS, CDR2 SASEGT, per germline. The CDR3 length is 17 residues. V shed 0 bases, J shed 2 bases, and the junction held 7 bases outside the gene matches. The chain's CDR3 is CASSEALAGYSTDTQYF. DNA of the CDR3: TGTGCCAGCAGTGAAGCGTTAGCGGGGTACTCCACAGATACGCAGTATTTT.

The CDR3 protein is CASSLYGLGETQYF. The CDR3 DNA reads as TGTGCCAGCAGCTTATACGGACTTGGTGAGACCCAGTACTTC. The rearrangement links TRBV7-2 to TRBJ2-5; the D gene is possibly TRBD2 (5 bases). The V gene's germline CDR1 is SGHTA and CDR2 FQGNSA. The CDR3 has 14 amino acids. V lost 2 bases, J lost 5 bases, and 12 bases lay in between.

CDR3 DNA sequence: TGTGCCAGCAGCCCGACAGGGGGCTTCTACAATGAGCAGTTCTTC. Encoded protein: CASSPTGGFYNEQFF. This chain links TRBV14 with TRBJ2-1; 10 nucleotides line up with TRBD1. The germline V gene has CDR1 SGHDN and CDR2 FVKESK. This CDR3 has 15 residues. Trimming at V came to 4 bases and at J to 3 bases, leaving 3 bases not matched to a gene.

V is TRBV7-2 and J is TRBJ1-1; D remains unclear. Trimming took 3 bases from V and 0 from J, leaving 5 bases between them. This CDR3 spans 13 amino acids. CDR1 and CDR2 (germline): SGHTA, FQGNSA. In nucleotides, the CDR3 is TGTGCCAGCAGCTTCAGGATGAACACTGAAGCTTTCTTT. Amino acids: CASSFRMNTEAFF. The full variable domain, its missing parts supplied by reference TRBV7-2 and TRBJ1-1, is GAGVSQSPSNKVTEKGKDVELRCDPISGHTALYWYRQSLGQGLEFLIYFQGNSAPDKSGLPSDRFSAERTGGSVSTLTIQRTQQEDSAVYLCASSFRMNTEAFFGQGTRLTVV.

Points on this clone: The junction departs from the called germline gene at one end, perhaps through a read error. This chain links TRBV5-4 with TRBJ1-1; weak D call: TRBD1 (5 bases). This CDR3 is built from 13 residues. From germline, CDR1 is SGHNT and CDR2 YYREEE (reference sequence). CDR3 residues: CASSVDHRGEQVF. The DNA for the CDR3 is TGTGCCAGCAGCGTGGACCACCGGGGGGAACAGGTTTTT.

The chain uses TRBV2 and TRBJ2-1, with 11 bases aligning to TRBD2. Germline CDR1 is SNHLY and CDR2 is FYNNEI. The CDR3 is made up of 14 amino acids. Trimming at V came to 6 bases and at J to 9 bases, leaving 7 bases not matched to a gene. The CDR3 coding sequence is TGTGCCAGCAGGGGACTAGCGGAAGGCAGTGAGCAGTTCTTC. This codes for CASRGLAEGSEQFF.